These T cell receptor beta chains were read from a single sample in a study of T cell changes during pregnancy in multiple sclerosis. Data came from immunoSEQ multiplex PCR; TCRdb stores just in-frame clones and leaves some out. The table includes over 50,000 clones, around 89% detected once. Sequenced material: peripheral blood, taken in the first trimester of pregnancy. The receptor set was obtained from a female donor in good health, enrolled as a control in a pregnancy study. Each CDR3 is given without its conserved first and last residue. Each record gives: V gene, J gene, CDR3 protein.

v_gene: TRBV11-2
j_gene: TRBJ2-5
CDR3aa: ASSLSLAGDQY

v_gene: TRBV25-1
j_gene: TRBJ1-5
CDR3aa: ASSDRINQPQH

v_gene: TRBV14
j_gene: TRBJ2-2
CDR3aa: ASSPRGQLNTGELF

v_gene: TRBV19
j_gene: TRBJ1-3
CDR3aa: ASSIGLGPGNTIY

v_gene: TRBV10-3
j_gene: TRBJ1-2
CDR3aa: AIEADRNYGYT

v_gene: TRBV15
j_gene: TRBJ2-7
CDR3aa: ATSRARDSSYEQY

v_gene: TRBV18
j_gene: TRBJ1-1
CDR3aa: ASSLGQNTEAF

v_gene: TRBV11-3
j_gene: TRBJ2-7
CDR3aa: ASSSSRAYEQY

v_gene: TRBV13
j_gene: TRBJ1-2
CDR3aa: ASSSDIDGRQDGYT

v_gene: TRBV18
j_gene: TRBJ2-5
CDR3aa: ASSSPSGLPETQY

v_gene: TRBV15
j_gene: TRBJ2-5
CDR3aa: ATSGEGGQGTGETQY

v_gene: TRBV6-5
j_gene: TRBJ1-1
CDR3aa: ASRPGRQLEAF

v_gene: TRBV7-8
j_gene: TRBJ1-5
CDR3aa: ASSLDRDGQPQH

v_gene: TRBV5-6
j_gene: TRBJ2-5
CDR3aa: ASSLVRVQETQY

v_gene: TRBV4-2
j_gene: TRBJ2-1
CDR3aa: ASSQDLGGGADEQF

v_gene: TRBV20-1
j_gene: TRBJ2-5
CDR3aa: STRKETQY